This T cell receptor (beta chain) was recovered during a study of T cell responses to AZD1222 COVID-19 vaccine. Overall study context: Analyses pooled second doses at about 4 or about 12 weeks.

About this clone: The antigen is undetermined. The sample carries other DNA sequences with the same CDR3.

Assay used: immunoSEQ multiplex PCR; TCRdb lists only in-frame clones, some missing. The data hold roughly 140,000 clones, with about 92% observed a single time. Points from the study as a whole: Donors skewed white British and female; clonal diversity was possibly underestimated.

Per the germline V gene, CDR1 is SGHRS and CDR2 is YFSETQ. The V end lost 0 bases, the J end lost 3 bases, and 9 bases lay between the germline ends. CDR3 length: 14 amino acids. The chain recombines TRBV5-1 with TRBJ1-1, with D perhaps matching TRBD1 (6 bases). This sequence was found in an adult in good health. The sequenced sample was peripheral blood, obtained on day 0 of AZD1222 vaccination. CDR3 DNA: TGCGCCAGCAGCTTGGCCAGGGGAGACACTGAAGCTTTCTTT. Its protein product is CASSLARGDTEAFF.